This T cell receptor beta chain was sequenced during a study of CD8+CD57+ T cells in acquired aplastic anemia. The wider study: Each DNA sample taken from sorted CD4+ and CD8+ cells came to approximately 3.2 ug on average. Study outcomes and limitations: Some 29 shared CD8+ CDR3s appeared highly expressed within patients' immunodominant clones.

This CDR3 is built from 11 residues. The germline CDR1 and CDR2 sequences are SEHNR and FQNEAQ (reference sequence). V shed 5 bases and J shed 8 bases, with 9 bases lying between them. Only patients with CD8+CD57+ cell expansion on flow cytometry were chosen for sequencing. The blood sampling took place in patients who had so far received no therapy. Genomic DNA constituted the template upon which TCR beta VDJ and CDR3 profiling was performed. MiXCR was run by TCRdb on the reads, yielding one entry per CDR3 protein. The sample lists more than 150,000 distinct CDR3 sequences; about half were seen once. This clonotype was observed a single time. Its antigen is still unknown.

The chain combines TRBV7-9 with TRBJ1-1; perhaps TRBD1 as D (6 bases). This clonotype was sampled from a human donor with aplastic anemia. Sequences were obtained from sorted CD4+, CD8+, or CD8+CD57+ T cells (not recorded which) from PBMCs. In DNA form, the CDR3 reads TGTGCCAGCAGCCCAGGGGACGAAGCTTTCTTT. Translating it yields CASSPGDEAFF.